The 27 T cell receptor beta chains listed next were all sequenced from one sample in a study of memory CD4+ T cells and cytomegalovirus serostatus. The sort gate was single viable CD3+CD4+CD8-CD45RO+ cells for memory CD4+ T cells. Sequencing used immunoSEQ multiplex PCR; TCRdb keeps in-frame clones, though not all of them. The sample contains tens of thousands of clones, more than 75% of which appear only once. Input material: memory CD4+ T cells from blood. The receptors were sampled from an adult in good health and CMV-seropositive.

This clone was counted a single time. The gene calls are TRBV6-5 and TRBJ2-3, with D maybe TRBD2 (6 bases). This CDR3 has 14 residues. CDR1 is MNHEY, CDR2 SVGAGI, per germline. V was clipped by 5 bases and J by 4 bases, with 13 bases between them. CDR3 nucleotide sequence: TGTGCCAGCAGTAGGACCGGGAGCGCAGATACGCAGTATTTT. It encodes CASSRTGSADTQYF.

The V gene is TRBV7-2, the J gene TRBJ1-5; D possibly corresponds to TRBD1 (5 bases). Germline CDR1 reads SGHTA; CDR2 reads FQGNSA. The V end lost 2 bases, the J end lost 5 bases, and 13 bases lay between the germline ends. CDR3 length equals 15 residues. Here the CDR3 DNA reads TGTGCCAGCAGCTTAAGGCAGGGAGGGGATCAGCCCCAGCATTTT. Its protein is CASSLRQGGDQPQHF.

The V gene is TRBV6-5, the J gene TRBJ1-5, with D maybe TRBD1 (6 bases). The V end lost 4 bases, the J end lost 4 bases, and 11 bases lay between the germline ends. The CDR3 totals 14 residues. CDR1 is MNHEY, CDR2 SVGAGI, per germline. The CDR3 region has the DNA TGTGCCAGCAGTTTGACAGGACAAAATCAGCCCCAGCATTTT. Amino acid sequence: CASSLTGQNQPQHF.

The V call is TRBV9, the J call TRBJ2-1; 10 nucleotides agree with TRBD2. The junction had 6 bases not matched to a gene; V was cut back by 0 bases and J by 6 bases. Germline V gene data show CDR1 as SGDLS and CDR2 as YYNGEE. This CDR3 comprises 16 residues. The chain's CDR3 is CASSVELAGLSNEQFF. The CDR3 DNA reads as TGTGCCAGCAGCGTAGAACTAGCGGGACTGAGCAATGAGCAGTTCTTC. The full variable domain, its missing parts supplied by reference TRBV9 and TRBJ2-1, is DSGVTQTPKHLITATGQRVTLRCSPRSGDLSVYWYQQSLDQGLQFLIQYYNGEERAKGNILERFSAQQFPDLHSELNLSSLELGDSALYFCASSVELAGLSNEQFFGPGTRLTVL.

The chain recombines TRBV29-1 with TRBJ2-5, with 11 bases aligning to TRBD2. The CDR3 has 16 residues. Germline-derived CDR1 and CDR2 are SQVTM and ANQGSEA. Trimming at V came to 5 bases and at J to 5 bases, leaving 13 bases not matched to a gene. The CDR3 DNA reads TGCAGCGTTCGGGCGGGGCTAGCGGGGGGATTGGAGACCCAGTACTTC. Translation: CSVRAGLAGGLETQYF.

This chain links TRBV5-6 with TRBJ1-1; a possible D gene is TRBD1 (6 bases). The CDR3 loop spans 16 amino acids. Trimming pared 4 bases from V and 4 bases from J, leaving 20 bases between. Germline lookup yields CDR1 SGHDT and CDR2 YYEEEE. The CDR3 DNA is TGTGCCAGCAGCCAAGGGGCAGGGGAAGGTAGCACTGAAGCTTTCTTT. Residues: CASSQGAGEGSTEAFF.

The sample holds one count of this clone. The rearrangement uses TRBV6-1 and TRBJ2-5; TRBD2 might be the D (6 bases). Germline V gene lookup returns CDR1 MNHNS and CDR2 SASEGT. This CDR3 comprises 15 residues. V lost 4 bases and J lost 2, with 14 bases in between. The CDR3 nucleotides are TGTGCCAGCAGTGGTCCGGGAGCGATTCAAGAGACCCAGTACTTC. Its translation is CASSGPGAIQETQYF.

The chain has TRBV4-1 and TRBJ2-1; possibly TRBD2 for D (5 bases). Trimming removed 1 base at V and 8 bases at J, with 9 bases between. The CDR3 totals 13 residues. Germline loops: CDR1 MGHRA, CDR2 YSYEKL. CDR3 nucleotides: TGCGCCAGCAGCCAAGGAGAGCGGCATGAGCAGTTCTTC. Translated, it gives CASSQGERHEQFF.

On this clone: Other DNA sequences in the same sample also yield this CDR3. This chain joins TRBV30 and TRBJ1-5; D possibly corresponds to TRBD1 (6 bases). Germline CDR1 is GTSNPN and CDR2 is SVGIG (reference sequence). The CDR3 has 13 residues. Trimming removed 0 bases at V and 6 bases at J, with 9 bases between. As DNA, the CDR3 is TGTGCCTGGAGTGTAGGGGGAGGTCAGCCCCAGCATTTT. Encoded protein: CAWSVGGGQPQHF.

V is TRBV30 and J is TRBJ1-2, with D hard to call. Trimming took off 0 bases at V and 6 bases at J, with 8 bases between the two ends. Germline V CDR1 and CDR2: GTSNPN, SVGIG (reference sequence). CDR3 size: 12 residues. The CDR3 reads CAWSVVPNGYTF. CDR3 bases: TGTGCCTGGAGTGTAGTCCCTAATGGCTACACCTTC.

In this sample, this clone turned up a few times. This chain links TRBV19 with TRBJ2-1; weak D call: TRBD2 (7 bases). V was cut by 7 bases and J by 8 bases, with 21 bases left in between. Germline assignment: CDR1 LNHDA and CDR2 SQIVND (reference sequence). CDR3 length equals 15 residues. Here the CDR3 DNA reads TGTGCCAGTAAGCTTGGGAGGGCCGAGGGGGATGAGCAGTTCTTC. Protein product: CASKLGRAEGDEQFF. The full variable domain, in which reference TRBV19 and TRBJ2-1 provide the parts outside the CDR3, is DGGITQSPKYLFRKEGQNVTLSCEQNLNHDAMYWYRQDPGQGLRLIYYSQIVNDFQKGDIAEGYSVSREKKESFPLTVTSAQKNPTAFYLCASKLGRAEGDEQFFGPGTRLTVL.

The chain couples TRBV28 to TRBJ2-1; 7 bases map to TRBD2. The germline V gene encodes CDR1 MDHEN and CDR2 SYDVKM. Trimming removed 5 bases from V and 0 bases from J; junction bases left unmatched: 4. The CDR3 spans 15 residues. CDR3: CASSIRTSSYNEQFF. CDR3 DNA: TGTGCCAGCAGTATTCGGACTAGCTCCTACAATGAGCAGTTCTTC.

This chain connects TRBV19 to TRBJ1-5, with a weak D call TRBD1 (6 bases). The V and J ends lost 4 bases and 2 bases respectively, with 12 bases between them. The CDR3 runs to 15 residues. Germline lookup yields CDR1 LNHDA and CDR2 SQIVND (reference sequence). The CDR3 coding sequence is TGTGCCAGTAGTAGGGGGGGGCGAGGCAATCAGCCCCAGCATTTT. This encodes CASSRGGRGNQPQHF.

The genes are TRBV19 and TRBJ2-3; D might be TRBD2 (6 bases). This CDR3 comprises 16 residues. Trimming cost V 6 bases and J 7 bases, with 23 bases left between them. Germline V gene sequence: CDR1 LNHDA, CDR2 SQIVND (reference sequence). CDR3 sequence: CASSLKLAREANTQYF. The CDR3, as DNA: TGTGCCAGTAGCCTCAAACTAGCAAGGGAGGCGAATACGCAGTATTTT.

This clone has only a few counts. The rearrangement joins TRBV4-1 to TRBJ2-1, with D perhaps TRBD2 (6 bases). Per germline, CDR1 MGHRA and CDR2 YSYEKL. Trimming removed 4 bases from V and 0 bases from J, with 16 bases in between. The CDR3 spans 17 residues. The CDR3 protein is CASSLEGEASSYNEQFF. The CDR3 DNA is TGCGCCAGCAGCCTGGAAGGGGAGGCCAGCTCCTACAATGAGCAGTTCTTC.

The V gene is TRBV27, the J gene TRBJ1-5; 7 bases are a match to TRBD1. After removal of 5 bases from V and 4 bases from J, the junction contained 2 bases not matched to a gene. CDR1 and CDR2 from the germline V gene are MNHEY and SMNVEV (reference sequence). The CDR3 has 13 amino acids. The CDR3: CASSMDRNQPQHF. CDR3 sequence (DNA): TGTGCCAGCAGTATGGACAGGAATCAGCCCCAGCATTTT.

The table lists this clone with a few counts. This chain connects TRBV19 to TRBJ1-5; D is possibly TRBD1 (6 bases). Germline V gene lookup returns CDR1 LNHDA and CDR2 SQIVND (reference sequence). CDR3 length: 23 residues. Deletions cut 5 bases from V and 0 bases from J, with 35 bases between. The CDR3 DNA reads as TGTGCCAGTAGTGTATCAGGGGTCCCACGTCTAGTTACAATTACATATAGCAATCAGCCCCAGCATTTT. Translated: CASSVSGVPRLVTITYSNQPQHF.

The chain has TRBV6-1 and TRBJ1-1, with no clear D. Germline V gene data show CDR1 as MNHNS and CDR2 as SASEGT. The length of the CDR3 is 10 residues. Trimming left V 6 bases short and J 14 bases short, with 13 bases between. CDR3 bases: TGTGCCAGCAGAGGTTGGACGCAGTTCTTT. This translates into CASRGWTQFF.

This clone was counted once. J is TRBJ2-7 and V is TRBV6-6; possibly TRBD1 for D (6 bases). This CDR3 spans 13 amino acids. Germline V gives CDR1 MNHNY, CDR2 SVGAGI (reference sequence). Trimming left V 7 bases short and J 6 bases short, with 16 bases between. Written as DNA, the CDR3 is TGTGCCAGCACTGAGACAGGCCTCGGCGAGCAGTACTTC. It is translated as CASTETGLGEQYF.

The table lists this clone with a few counts. V and J are TRBV18 and TRBJ1-2; TRBD1 matches 8 bases. The J segment lost 0 bases and the V segment lost 8 bases, leaving 2 bases of the junction unmatched. CDR3 length: 13 residues. Germline CDR1 and CDR2: KGHSH and LQKENI. CDR3 sequence reads: CASGQGTNYGYTF. The CDR3 DNA sequence: TGTGCCAGCGGACAGGGCACTAACTATGGCTACACCTTC. Variable domain in full (rest from reference TRBV18 and TRBJ1-2): NAGVMQNPRHLVRRRGQEARLRCSPMKGHSHVYWYRQLPEEGLKFMVYLQKENIIDESGMPKERFSAEFPKEGPSILRIQQVVRGDSAAYFCASGQGTNYGYTFGSGTRLTVV.

The V and J genes are TRBV7-2 and TRBJ2-7, with a tentative D call TRBD1 (6 bases). Per germline, CDR1 SGHTA and CDR2 FQGNSA. The CDR3 has 15 amino acids. V was shortened by 5 bases and J by 5 bases, with 19 bases between the two germline ends. This CDR3 is CASSLTGQFRDEQYF. CDR3 coding DNA: TGTGCCAGCAGCCTTACTGGACAGTTCAGAGACGAGCAGTACTTC.

Only a few counts were recorded for this clone. The chain employs TRBV2 and TRBJ1-1, with TRBD1 identical over 12 bases. This CDR3 comprises 14 residues. The V segment lost 6 bases and the J segment 4 bases; nucleotides outside the gene matches: 3. The germline gives CDR1 SNHLY, CDR2 FYNNEI. This CDR3 is CASRGQGASTEAFF. CDR3 nucleotide sequence: TGTGCCAGCAGGGGACAGGGGGCCAGCACTGAAGCTTTCTTT.

V gene TRBV19 combines with J gene TRBJ2-6, with a weak D call TRBD1 (5 bases). The germline V gene encodes CDR1 LNHDA and CDR2 SQIVND (reference sequence). This CDR3 is built from 14 residues. Trimming left V 8 bases short and J 0 bases short, with 8 bases between. CDR3 amino acids: CASGRVSGANVLTF. CDR3 in DNA: TGTGCCAGTGGCAGGGTCTCTGGGGCCAACGTCCTGACTTTC.

The V call is TRBV6-1, the J call TRBJ1-3, with a weak D call TRBD1 (5 bases). The CDR3 runs 13 residues. Looked up from germline, CDR1 is MNHNS and CDR2 is SASEGT. Trimming cost V 8 bases and J 4 bases, with 12 bases left between them. The CDR3 loop reads CASPGGVGNTIYF. CDR3 coding DNA: TGTGCCAGCCCGGGGGGAGTAGGAAACACCATATATTTT.

This chain links TRBV28 with TRBJ1-2; 9 bases fit TRBD1. The CDR3 is made up of 15 amino acids. The trim removed 3 bases at V and 7 bases at J, leaving 9 bases unmatched. CDR1 and CDR2 (germline): MDHEN, SYDVKM. The CDR3 DNA reads TGTGCCAGCAGTTTGACAGGACAGGGGAAGGGTGGCTACACCTTC. It is translated as CASSLTGQGKGGYTF.

The V gene is TRBV13, the J gene TRBJ2-4; 7 bases line up with TRBD2. Germline V CDR1 and CDR2: PRHDT, FYEKMQ (reference sequence). The trim removed 2 bases at V and 1 base at J, leaving 20 bases unmatched. This CDR3 contains 21 residues. The CDR3 bases are TGTGCCAGCAGCTTAAAGGGGAAGGGTCGGCGGGAGAAGGAGGCCAAAAACATTCAGTACTTC. Translating it yields CASSLKGKGRREKEAKNIQYF.

In this sample, this clone turned up once. The rearrangement uses TRBV28 and TRBJ1-2; a possible D gene is TRBD1 (6 bases). Trimming pared 2 bases from V and 5 bases from J, leaving 12 bases between. Germline V lookup: CDR1 MDHEN, CDR2 SYDVKM. The CDR3 covers 14 residues. Written as DNA, the CDR3 is TGTGCCAGCAGTTTAGTGGGGAGGGGGTATGGCTACACCTTC. Its translation: CASSLVGRGYGYTF.